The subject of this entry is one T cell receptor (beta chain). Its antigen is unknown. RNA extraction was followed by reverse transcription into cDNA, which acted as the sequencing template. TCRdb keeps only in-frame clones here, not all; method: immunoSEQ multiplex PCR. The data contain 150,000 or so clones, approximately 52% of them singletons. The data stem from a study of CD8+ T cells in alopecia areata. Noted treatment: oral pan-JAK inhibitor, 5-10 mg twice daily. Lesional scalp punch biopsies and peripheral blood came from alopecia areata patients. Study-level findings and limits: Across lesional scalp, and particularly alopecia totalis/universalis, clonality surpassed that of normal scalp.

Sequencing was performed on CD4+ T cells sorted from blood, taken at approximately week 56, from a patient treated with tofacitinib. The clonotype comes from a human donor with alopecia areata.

CDR3 region: CASSLNRRRGDEQYF. CDR3 bases: TGCGCCAGCAGCTTGAATCGGAGGAGGGGGGACGAGCAGTACTTC. The chain carries TRBV5-1 and TRBJ2-7; D could derive from TRBD1 or TRBD2 (6 bases each). The V gene lost 1 base and the J gene lost 5 bases, with 16 bases spanning the gap. Germline CDR1 is SGHRS and CDR2 is YFSETQ. This CDR3 is built from 15 residues. The whole variable domain, remainder taken from reference TRBV5-1 and TRBJ2-7, is KAGVTQTPRYLIKTRGQQVTLSCSPISGHRSVSWYQQTPGQGLQFLFEYFSETQRNKGNFPGRFSGRQFSNSRSEMNVSTLELGDSALYLCASSLNRRRGDEQYFGPGTRLTVT.